The clone carrying this T cell receptor beta chain was seen repeatedly, ten times or more. What it binds is unknown. The sample belongs to a study of Graves' ophthalmopathy and Graves' hyperthyroidism. Germline lookup yields CDR1 SGHRS and CDR2 YFSETQ. CDR3 length equals 13 residues. Trimming took off 4 bases at V and 12 bases at J, with 19 bases between the two ends. Overall study findings and caveats: Built on 13 signatures, a model told ophthalmopathy apart from stable hyperthyroidism with roughly 88% sensitivity and almost 84% specificity. A majority of expanded thyroid clonotypes exceeding 0.001 frequency were likewise present in blood.

Hyperthyroidism counted as stable given no ophthalmopathy within 18 months of follow-up. Amplification from RNA transcripts yielded the TCR beta CDR3 regions. First-round RT-PCR employed HTBI primers, with a second-round multiplex PCR after it. TCRdb itself ran the multiplex PCR reads through MiXCR, one entry per CDR3 protein. The table lists about 620,000 distinct CDR3 sequences, about a fifth of them singletons. The genes are TRBV5-1 and TRBJ1-1, with unresolved D. This receptor was obtained from a woman under 30 with stable Graves' hyperthyroidism. Some clones in this sample may be carry-over from other donors' samples. Sequencing used peripheral blood. The CDR3 reads CASSDPPSVASFF. In DNA, the CDR3 is TGCGCCAGCAGCGACCCACCGTCGGTCGCGTCTTTCTTT.